The entry that follows covers one T cell receptor (beta chain) sequence. This sample was taken from a study of blood T cell repertoires in COVID-19. Study background: Samples came from the United States, Italy and Spain, spanning acute and convalescent COVID-19.

Trimming cost V 2 bases and J 6 bases, with 8 bases left between them. This CDR3 is built from 12 residues. Germline CDR1 reads GTSNPN; CDR2 reads SVGIG (reference sequence). The data were produced by immunoSEQ multiplex PCR, yet TCRdb's version contains in-frame clones alone and is incomplete. The sample holds more than 95,000 clones, 70% to 85% seen once. This sequence was found in a man aged 65 to 79 with active or convalescent COVID-19. The sequenced sample consisted of peripheral blood. This chain connects TRBV30 to TRBJ2-1; a possible D gene is TRBD2 (5 bases). The CDR3 DNA is TGTGCCTGGAGTTCGCGGGCCAATGAGCAGTTCTTC. Encoded protein: CAWSSRANEQFF.